This T cell receptor beta chain was obtained from a study of Ad26.COV2.S vaccination and SARS-CoV-2 variants. V lost 2 bases to trimming and J lost 0 bases; unmatched junction nucleotides: 2. The germline gives CDR1 SGDLS, CDR2 YYNGEE. The CDR3 sequence is 15 residues long. The treatment denotes: some 20 received Ad26.COV2.S at low or high dose, single or two shots; roughly five received placebo; per-sample allocation not given. Material that was analyzed had been drawn on day 63 after the first vaccine or placebo injection. Sequenced by immunoSEQ multiplex PCR; TCRdb stores in-frame clones only, minus some. The sample yields about 350,000 clones, 85% seen once.

The clonotype originates from a person between 18 and 60 years old who received the Ad26.COV2.S COVID-19 vaccine or a placebo. Source: peripheral blood, taken in a trial of Ad26.COV2.S vaccine versus placebo. The V gene is TRBV9, the J gene TRBJ2-3; 8 positions match TRBD2. The CDR3 bases are TGTGCCAGCAGCGTTATAGCGGGAAGCACAGATACGCAGTATTTT. Translating it yields CASSVIAGSTDTQYF.